Below, 8 T cell receptor beta chains from the same sample are listed, as sequenced in a study of blood T cell repertoires in COVID-19. The protocol was immunoSEQ multiplex PCR, while the TCRdb copy is restricted to in-frame clones and leaves out a portion. The sample shows fewer than 450,000 clones, over 70% of them seen only once. What was sequenced was peripheral blood. These receptors all stem from a woman aged 50 to 60 with COVID-19, enrolled during active disease.

The chain recombines TRBV6-1 with TRBJ2-7; D unresolved. V was clipped by 1 base and J by 3 bases, with 13 bases between them. Germline CDR1 reads MNHNS; CDR2 reads SASEGT. The CDR3 runs to 15 residues. CDR3 in amino acids: CASSEGLMSFYEQYF. As DNA, the CDR3 is TGTGCCAGCAGTGAAGGACTTATGAGTTTCTACGAGCAGTACTTC.

This clone was seen only a few times. The V call is TRBV3-1 (or the pseudogene TRBV3-2), the J call TRBJ2-7; D possibly corresponds to TRBD2 (6 bases). CDR3 length equals 14 residues. Looked up from germline, CDR1 is LGHDT and CDR2 is YNNKEL (reference sequence). V shed 1 base and J shed 0 bases, with 7 bases lying between them. CDR3 in amino acids: CASSQAGSSYEQYF. CDR3 in DNA: TGTGCCAGCAGCCAAGCCGGGAGCTCCTACGAGCAGTACTTC.

V is TRBV3-1 (or the pseudogene TRBV3-2) and J is TRBJ2-7; 10 bases fit TRBD1. Per germline, CDR1 LGHDT and CDR2 YNNKEL (reference sequence). With V trimmed by 4 bases and J by 3 bases, 6 bases remained unmatched. CDR3 length: 15 residues. The CDR3 loop is CASSPPGQGFYEQYF. The CDR3 DNA sequence: TGTGCCAGCAGCCCCCCGGGACAGGGGTTCTACGAGCAGTACTTC.

V usage is TRBV9 and J usage is TRBJ2-2, with TRBD1 matching 7 bases. Germline CDR1 and CDR2: SGDLS and YYNGEE. The V gene end was trimmed by 0 bases and the J gene end by 4 bases; junction bases not matched to a gene: 12. The CDR3 is 18 amino acids. CDR3 amino acids: CASSVEPRAQGFTGELFF. CDR3 in DNA: TGTGCCAGCAGCGTAGAGCCCAGGGCACAGGGGTTCACCGGGGAGCTGTTTTTT.

This rearrangement joins TRBV6-5 to TRBJ1-1; 9 bases are a match to TRBD1. J lost 4 bases, V lost 9 bases, and 9 bases had no gene match. In germline, CDR1 is MNHEY, CDR2 SVGAGI. There are 14 residues in the CDR3. CDR3 in amino acids: CASNHRGRGTEAFF. CDR3 DNA sequence: TGTGCCAGTAACCACAGGGGGCGGGGCACTGAAGCTTTCTTT.

CDR3 sequence: CSAGGTNYGYTF. The CDR3 DNA follows: TGCAGCGCTGGGGGGACTAACTATGGCTACACCTTC. The chain carries TRBV29-1 and TRBJ1-2; possibly TRBD1 for D (5 bases). Germline values: CDR1 SQVTM, CDR2 ANQGSEA. Between the trimmed V and J ends, which lost 7 bases and 0 bases, there was a span of 9 bases. There are 12 residues in the CDR3.

V is TRBV5-4 and J is TRBJ2-1; 8 nucleotides align to TRBD2. CDR1 is SGHNT, CDR2 YYREEE, per germline (reference sequence). The CDR3 loop spans 15 amino acids. With V trimmed by 2 bases and J by 7 bases, 8 bases remained unmatched. The CDR3 loop reads CASSLPGLVMNEQFF. Written as DNA, the CDR3 is TGTGCCAGCAGCTTACCGGGACTAGTAATGAATGAGCAGTTCTTC.

V is TRBV5-6 and J is TRBJ2-3; maybe TRBD2 (6 bases). V was pared by 1 base and J by 0 bases, with 12 bases between. CDR1 SGHDT and CDR2 YYEEEE come from the germline V gene. The length of the CDR3 is 16 residues. The CDR3 nucleotides are TGTGCCAGCAGCTTGATAACGGGACTTAGCACAGATACGCAGTATTTT. As protein: CASSLITGLSTDTQYF.